Each of the 9 T cell receptor beta chains below was sequenced from the same sample in a study of blood T cell repertoires in COVID-19. Profiling relied on immunoSEQ multiplex PCR, and the TCRdb table lists in-frame clones only, not all of them. The sample carries 190,000 or so clones, more than 75% recorded once. The material sequenced was PBMCs or T cells enriched from blood (not recorded which). These receptor sequences come from a woman in her thirties who had recovered from COVID-19.

The rearrangement uses TRBV2 and TRBJ2-2, with TRBD1 matching 9 bases. The CDR3 length is 13 residues. Germline V gene lookup returns CDR1 SNHLY and CDR2 FYNNEI. The V segment lost 6 bases and the J segment 6 bases; nucleotides outside the gene matches: 2. CDR3 DNA: TGTGCCAGCAGGGGACAGGGAGCCGGGGAGCTGTTTTTT. Amino acid sequence: CASRGQGAGELFF.

The chain carries TRBV27 and TRBJ2-7, with TRBD1 identical over 12 bases. The CDR3 runs to 14 residues. The ends lost 6 bases at V and 4 bases at J; junction bases unmatched: 4. The germline V gene has CDR1 MNHEY and CDR2 SMNVEV (reference sequence). The CDR3 loop reads CASRPGQGAYEQYF. DNA of the CDR3: TGTGCCAGCAGACCGGGACAGGGGGCTTACGAGCAGTACTTC.

This clone was counted a single time. This chain uses TRBV4-1 with TRBJ2-1; D is ambiguous. This CDR3 has 16 amino acids. V lost 1 base and J 0 bases, leaving 10 bases between the germline ends. The germline CDR1 and CDR2 sequences are MGHRA and YSYEKL. The CDR3 reads CASSQGGTSSYNEQFF. CDR3 coding DNA: TGCGCCAGCAGCCAAGGCGGTACCAGCTCCTACAATGAGCAGTTCTTC.

A few counts support this clone. The chain is built from TRBV7-3 and TRBJ1-2, with 9 bases fitting TRBD1. The CDR3 is 14 residues long. Per the germline V gene, CDR1 is SGHTA and CDR2 is FQGTGA. V was clipped by 3 bases and J by 7 bases; unmatched bases: 6. CDR3 residues: CASSLGQGLGGYTF. For the CDR3, the DNA is TGTGCCAGCAGCTTGGGACAGGGTTTGGGTGGCTACACCTTC.

This clone was counted between two and nine times. In the same sample, other DNA sequences code for this CDR3. CDR3 nucleotides: TGTGCCAGTAGTATCGGGGGATCGAACACTGAAGCTTTCTTT. Translation gives CASSIGGSNTEAFF. V and J are TRBV19 and TRBJ1-1; a weak D match, TRBD1 (5 bases). V lost 3 bases and J lost 1, with 9 bases in between. This CDR3 region has 14 residues. The germline V gene encodes CDR1 LNHDA and CDR2 SQIVND (reference sequence). Drawing the rest from reference TRBV19 and TRBJ1-1, the complete variable domain is DGGITQSPKYLFRKEGQNVTLSCEQNLNHDAMYWYRQDPGQGLRLIYYSQIVNDFQKGDIAEGYSVSREKKESFPLTVTSAQKNPTAFYLCASSIGGSNTEAFFGQGTRLTVV.

This chain uses TRBV7-6 with TRBJ2-2; 8 bases are shared with TRBD2. The CDR3 spans 15 residues. Germline V gene data show CDR1 as SGHVS and CDR2 as FNYEAQ. J was trimmed by 4 bases and V by 5 bases; bases with no gene match: 6. DNA of the CDR3: TGTGCCAGCAGCCCGGGACTAGGCTTCACCGGGGAGCTGTTTTTT. The encoded protein is CASSPGLGFTGELFF.

This clone came up a few times. This rearrangement joins TRBV19 to TRBJ1-2; possible D gene TRBD1, 6 bases. Germline V CDR1 and CDR2: LNHDA, SQIVND (reference sequence). Trimming removed 3 bases from V and 1 base from J, with 15 bases in between. CDR3 size: 16 residues. Here the CDR3 DNA reads TGTGCCAGTAGTATGAGCCCCGGGACAAATAACTATGGCTACACCTTC. Amino acids: CASSMSPGTNNYGYTF.

J is TRBJ2-7 and V is TRBV12-5; 7 nucleotides line up with TRBD2. Per germline, CDR1 LGHNT and CDR2 FRNRAP. This CDR3 spans 16 amino acids. J gave up 1 base and V 0 bases, and 6 bases lay outside the gene matches. The CDR3 sequence is CASGLVLGLKSYEQYF. The DNA for the CDR3 is TGTGCTAGTGGTTTGGTATTGGGACTAAAATCCTACGAGCAGTACTTC.

Comment on this clone: Compared with germline, one end of the junction differs, possibly owing to a read error. The chain carries TRBV7-7 and TRBJ1-5; D is unclear. CDR3 length equals 13 residues. Germline V gives CDR1 SSHAT, CDR2 FNYEAQ (reference sequence). The DNA of the CDR3 is TGTGCTAGCAGCTTAGACGGTACTCAGCCCCAGCATTTT. This codes for CASSLDGTQPQHF.